This TCR beta chain appears in the sequencing data of a study of beta chain features in type 1 diabetes. Reverse transcription of all isolated RNA meant that expressed TCRB transcripts were sequenced. TCRdb's copy holds only in-frame clones and misses some; the assay was immunoSEQ multiplex PCR. Of some 900,000 clones in the sample, under 20% were seen once. The V gene lost 0 bases and the J gene lost 0 bases, with 8 bases spanning the gap. The CDR3 has 15 amino acids. The germline gives CDR1 ENHRY, CDR2 SYGVKD. The TCR originated in a woman younger than 35 in good health. This chain links TRBV10-3 with TRBJ2-5; D is ambiguous. The sequenced sample consisted of naive CD4+ T cells from blood. The CDR3 coding sequence is TGTGCCATCAGTGAGTCTGGAGCGAACCAAGAGACCCAGTACTTC. Its translation is CAISESGANQETQYF.